These T cell receptor beta chains were read from a single sample in a study of blood T cell repertoires in COVID-19. Clones were read by immunoSEQ multiplex PCR, and TCRdb kept only the in-frame ones, dropping some. The sample carries more than 95,000 clones, approximately 74% recorded once. Sequences were obtained from peripheral blood. These receptors were collected from a man aged 60-69 years with acute or convalescent COVID-19. CDR3s include the opening cysteine and the closing phenylalanine or tryptophan. The order of the fields is J gene, clone size, V gene, D gene, CDR3 DNA, CDR3 protein. The D gene is left open where the match is weak. Size is omitted from some rows. Given values are once, few, many or a class for expanded clones.

TRBJ2-3	.	TRBV19	.	TGTGCCAGTAGTGCGGGCCCTCGGGCAGATACGCAGTATTTT	CASSAGPRADTQYF
TRBJ2-1	once	TRBV25-1	TRBD2	TGTGCCAGCAGGACCGGACTAGCTGTGGAGCAGTTCTTC	CASRTGLAVEQFF
TRBJ2-1	.	TRBV30	.	TGTGCCTGGAGTGTATTTGGGAGCTCCTACAATGAGCAGTTCTTC	CAWSVFGSSYNEQFF
TRBJ2-1	.	TRBV19	TRBD2	TGTGCCAGTAGTCCCCCGTCCGCGCGGGGGGTCTATAGTGAGCAGTTCTTC	CASSPPSARGVYSEQFF
TRBJ2-2	few	TRBV9	TRBD1	TGTGCCAGCAGTTACCAACAAGGGGGCGCGGACACCGGGGAGCTGTTTTTT	CASSYQQGGADTGELFF
TRBJ2-1	.	TRBV22-1	.	TGTCCTGGGAGCGCACCCCTGACTAGAAATGAGCAGTTCTTC	CPGSAPLTRNEQFF
TRBJ1-1	.	TRBV10-3	.	TGTGCCGTTCAGGGGTGGGACACTGAAGCTTTCTTT	CAVQGWDTEAFF
TRBJ1-1	.	TRBV5-1	.	TGCGCCAGCAGCTTGGCTCAGACAAACACTGAAGCTTTCTTT	CASSLAQTNTEAFF
TRBJ1-1	.	TRBV6-5	.	TGTGCCAGCAGTTACAGAAGGGGTAGGACTGAAGCTTTCTTT	CASSYRRGRTEAFF
TRBJ1-6	.	TRBV7-2	.	TGTGCCAGCAGCACGGGACAAGGCTCACCCCTCCACTTT	CASSTGQGSPLHF
TRBJ2-1	.	TRBV19	TRBD2	TGTGCCAGTAGTATAATCGCGGGAGAGGATAACTACAATGAGCAGTTCTTC	CASSIIAGEDNYNEQFF
TRBJ2-1	.	TRBV7-9	.	TGTGCCAGCAGCTTAGTAATGGATCCCGGACAGACATATTCGGAGCAGTTCTTC	CASSLVMDPGQTYSEQFF
TRBJ2-1	.	TRBV5-1	TRBD1	TGCGCCAGCAGCTTTCGGACAGGGATCAATGAGCAGTTCTTC	CASSFRTGINEQFF
TRBJ1-4	.	TRBV6-2/TRBV6-3	TRBD1	TGTGCCAGCAGTCCGACAGGGTCTAATGAAAAACTGTTTTTT	CASSPTGSNEKLFF
TRBJ2-1	.	TRBV7-8	.	TGTGCCAGCAGCTTAGATGGGGCTGGAAGTACTTCAAGCTCCTACAATGAGCAGTTCTTC	CASSLDGAGSTSSSYNEQFF
TRBJ2-1	.	TRBV24-1	TRBD2	TGTGCCACCAGTGATTTGCCCGGGACTAGCGGGAGCTACAATGAGCAGTTCTTC	CATSDLPGTSGSYNEQFF
TRBJ2-1	.	TRBV7-9	.	TGTGCCAGCAGCTTAGTGGGGGGTAAAACAGGGACAGTCTACAATGAGCAGTTCTTC	CASSLVGGKTGTVYNEQFF
TRBJ1-1	.	TRBV19	.	TGTGCCAGTAGTATAGGCGTTCGGGTGGTGAACACTGAAGCTTTCTTT	CASSIGVRVVNTEAFF
TRBJ1-2	few	TRBV14	.	TGTGCCAGCAGCGGTCAAACAGGGTCTAACTATGGCTACACCTTC	CASSGQTGSNYGYTF
TRBJ1-6	.	TRBV13	TRBD1	TGTGCCAGCAGTCCACAGGGGGGTGCCTATAATTCACCCCTCCACTTT	CASSPQGGAYNSPLHF
TRBJ2-3	.	TRBV5-1	TRBD2	TGCGCCAGCAGCCCCGGGACTAGCGGACGATTTAGGGCAGATACGCAGTATTTT	CASSPGTSGRFRADTQYF
TRBJ2-1	.	TRBV7-2	TRBD1	TGTGCCAGCAGCTTAGGGGTAGACAGGGGGTCCAATGAGCAGTTCTTC	CASSLGVDRGSNEQFF
TRBJ1-1	.	TRBV7-2	.	TGTGCCAGCAGCTCTCGGTATGGAGACACTGAAGCTTTCTTT	CASSSRYGDTEAFF
TRBJ1-1	.	TRBV7-3	TRBD1	TGTGCCAGCAGCCGTACCGACAGGGAATCTGAAGCTTTCTTT	CASSRTDRESEAFF
TRBJ2-3	once	TRBV19	TRBD2	TGTGCCAGTAGTAGTCGGACTAGCGGGTCCACAGATACGCAGTATTTT	CASSSRTSGSTDTQYF
TRBJ1-2	.	TRBV5-1	TRBD1	TGCGCCAGCAGGGTAGGCTCTTCCGGACAGGGATTCGGCTACACCTTC	CASRVGSSGQGFGYTF
TRBJ1-1	once	TRBV7-2	TRBD1	TGTGCCAGCGGAACAGGGGAGAACACTGAAGCTTTCTTT	CASGTGENTEAFF
TRBJ1-2	.	TRBV5-6	.	TGTGCCAGCAGCTTGCGGGCAGGGTCCAACTATGGCTACACCTTC	CASSLRAGSNYGYTF
TRBJ2-6	few	TRBV19	TRBD1	TGTGCCAGTACGTCAGGGGGATTAATTTCTGGGGCCAACGTCCTGACTTTC	CASTSGGLISGANVLTF
TRBJ2-3	.	TRBV2	TRBD2	TGTGCCAGCAGGGGCGGACTAGCGGGAGGATACACAGATACGCAGTATTTT	CASRGGLAGGYTDTQYF
TRBJ1-2	few	TRBV19	TRBD1	TGTGCCAGTAGTCCAGGACAGGATACGTCTAAGCGCTATGGCTACACCTTC	CASSPGQDTSKRYGYTF
TRBJ2-1	.	TRBV24-1	.	TGTGCCACCAGTGACAGCGGGTATAATGAGCAGTTCTTC	CATSDSGYNEQFF
TRBJ2-5	.	TRBV6-1	TRBD2	TGTGCCAGCAGTGAATTTACTAGCGGGAGTTCGGAGACCCAGTACTTC	CASSEFTSGSSETQYF
TRBJ1-2	few	TRBV5-1	TRBD1	TGCGCCAGCAGCCTAACGACAGGGGAATATGGCTACACCTTC	CASSLTTGEYGYTF
TRBJ2-2	.	TRBV5-5	.	TGTGCCAGCAGCTTGAGTGCTCAGGGGGGTACCGGGGAGCTGTTTTTT	CASSLSAQGGTGELFF
TRBJ1-1	few	TRBV12-5	TRBD1	TGTGCTAGTGGTTGGAATCCAGGGGGCCCCATTGTTGCTGAAGCTTTCTTT	CASGWNPGGPIVAEAFF
TRBJ2-3	.	TRBV9	TRBD2	TGTGCCAGCGGACTTGGGGGGGTGGAGCAGTATTTT	CASGLGGVEQYF
TRBJ2-1	few	TRBV18	TRBD2	TGTGCCAGCTCACCGACTAGCGGTGAGCAGTTCTTC	CASSPTSGEQFF
TRBJ2-7	few	TRBV27	TRBD2	TGTGCCAGCAGTTTTCGGGTCCCTTATGAGGCTAGCGGGAGGCCCACCTACGAGCAGTACTTC	CASSFRVPYEASGRPTYEQYF
TRBJ2-5	.	TRBV10-3	.	TGTGCCATCAGGGAGGAGGGCCGGTTGGAGACCCAGTACTTC	CAIREEGRLETQYF
TRBJ1-1	.	TRBV19	TRBD1	TGTGCCAGTAGTGCCAGACAGGGGATGAACACTGAAGCTTTCTTT	CASSARQGMNTEAFF
TRBJ2-1	.	TRBV2	TRBD1	TGTGCCAGCAGTACTGGACAGGGGGCGAGGAATGAGCAGTTCTTC	CASSTGQGARNEQFF
TRBJ2-7	few	TRBV5-1	TRBD1	TGCGCCAGCAGCTTGACATCCGGGACAGGGGATACCTACGAGCAGTACTTC	CASSLTSGTGDTYEQYF
TRBJ1-4	.	TRBV24-1	TRBD1	TGTGCCACCAGTGAAACAAAGGGGGCAGGGGAAAAACTGTTTTTT	CATSETKGAGEKLFF
TRBJ1-1	.	TRBV29-1	.	TGCATCGCTCGGGGGGGGAACACTGAAGCTTTCTTT	CIARGGNTEAFF
TRBJ2-3	.	TRBV18	.	TGTGCCAGCTCCGCCTCAGGGGCAATAGATACGCAGTATTTT	CASSASGAIDTQYF
TRBJ1-2	once	TRBV3-1/TRBV3-2	.	TGTGCCAGCAGCTCCAGATATGGCTACACCTTC	CASSSRYGYTF
TRBJ1-5	.	TRBV28	.	TGTGCCAGCAGTTTATTAGGCAGGGGACAGCCCCAGCATTTT	CASSLLGRGQPQHF
TRBJ1-2	.	TRBV6-5	.	TGTGCCAGCAAAGTCCAGTATGGCTACACCTTC	CASKVQYGYTF
TRBJ2-5	.	TRBV19	.	TGTGCCAGTAGGACCAGGACAGCCACGTACTTC	CASRTRTATYF
TRBJ2-2	.	TRBV7-3	.	TGTGCCAGCAGCTTCCTAAATTCAGCGGGCGGGGAGCTGTTTTTT	CASSFLNSAGGELFF
TRBJ2-5	.	TRBV9	TRBD2	TGTGCCAGCAGCGTAGCTAGCGGCATTCAAGAGACCCAGTACTTC	CASSVASGIQETQYF
TRBJ1-1	few	TRBV13	.	TGTGCCAGCAGTCAACAGGCATTTGCTGAAGCTTTCTTT	CASSQQAFAEAFF